A selection of T cell receptor beta chains follows, all from one sample in a study of blood T cell repertoires in COVID-19. Sequencing was performed with immunoSEQ multiplex PCR; in TCRdb, only in-frame clones are kept and a portion is missing. This table has just under 70,000 clones, just over 85% appearing once. What was sequenced was peripheral blood. Receptors were obtained from a man aged 25 to 40 with acute or convalescent COVID-19. Both conserved end residues are part of each CDR3. A D gene is named only where the DNA matches it firmly. The size entry is marked missing in some rows and otherwise reads once, few, many or a size class.

size,J,D,V,CDR3,DNA
NA,TRBJ1-5,TRBD1,TRBV7-2,CASSLVGDRGQPQHF,TGTGCCAGCAGCTTAGTCGGTGACAGGGGTCAGCCCCAGCATTTT
NA,TRBJ1-4,NA,TRBV5-1,CASSLLGEANEKLFF,TGCGCCAGCAGCTTGTTGGGGGAGGCTAATGAAAAACTGTTTTTT
NA,TRBJ1-1,NA,TRBV6-1,CASSDHEAFF,TGTGCCAGCAGTGATCATGAAGCTTTCTTT
once,TRBJ2-1,NA,TRBV14,CASRLAFRSYNEQFF,TGTGCCAGCCGGCTAGCATTTCGCTCCTACAATGAGCAGTTCTTC
NA,TRBJ2-7,NA,TRBV12-3/TRBV12-4,CASSRDSQDEQYF,TGTGCCAGCAGCCGGGACTCCCAAGACGAGCAGTACTTC
NA,TRBJ2-7,NA,TRBV4-2,CASSGSVGFYEQYF,TGTGCCAGCAGCGGCTCCGTCGGGTTTTACGAGCAGTACTTC
NA,TRBJ2-1,TRBD2,TRBV6-5,CASSYLSGRGNEQFF,TGTGCCAGCAGTTACTTAAGCGGGAGGGGGAATGAGCAGTTCTTC
NA,TRBJ2-3,NA,TRBV11-2,CASSFTVSTDTQYF,TGTGCCAGCAGCTTCACGGTTAGCACAGATACGCAGTATTTT
NA,TRBJ2-7,TRBD1,TRBV28,CASSLRGPLSEQYF,TGTGCCAGCAGCCTCAGGGGGCCTCTTAGCGAGCAGTACTTC
few,TRBJ1-4,TRBD1,TRBV30,CAWNVDRGKEKLFF,TGTGCCTGGAACGTGGACAGGGGAAAGGAAAAACTGTTTTTT
NA,TRBJ2-7,TRBD1,TRBV28,CASRQTGGGNYEQYF,TGTGCCAGCAGACAGACAGGGGGCGGAAATTACGAGCAGTACTTC
NA,TRBJ2-7,TRBD1,TRBV28,CASSSLTRDRVLSYEQYF,TGTGCCAGCAGTTCACTAACTCGGGACAGGGTTCTATCCTACGAGCAGTACTTC
once,TRBJ2-1,TRBD1,TRBV5-1,CASSLDRGEQFF,TGCGCCAGCAGCTTAGACAGGGGTGAGCAGTTCTTC
NA,TRBJ2-1,TRBD1,TRBV2,CASSKRQGTYNEQFF,TGTGCCAGCAGTAAGCGACAGGGCACCTACAATGAGCAGTTCTTC
NA,TRBJ1-2,TRBD1,TRBV9,CASSVEGQGLVGYTF,TGTGCCAGCAGCGTAGAGGGACAGGGTTTGGTTGGCTACACCTTC
NA,TRBJ2-1,NA,TRBV20-1,CSASPPTGADVEFF,TGCAGTGCTAGTCCTCCAACTGGGGCGGACGTGGAGTTCTTC
once,TRBJ2-7,TRBD1,TRBV6-1,CASSEVGQGGIFEQYF,TGTGCCAGCAGTGAAGTGGGACAGGGAGGGATCTTCGAGCAGTACTTC
NA,TRBJ1-1,NA,TRBV28,CASSPVRGHTEAFF,TGTGCCAGCAGTCCCGTCAGGGGTCACACTGAAGCTTTCTTT
NA,TRBJ2-1,TRBD1,TRBV7-8,CASRSDPGQNNEQFF,TGTGCCAGCAGATCTGACCCGGGACAGAACAATGAGCAGTTCTTC
NA,TRBJ2-7,TRBD1,TRBV27,CASKTGGSGEQYF,TGTGCCAGCAAGACAGGGGGAAGTGGCGAGCAGTACTTC
NA,TRBJ2-1,TRBD2,TRBV25-1,CASSDSGSEQFF,TGTGCCAGCAGTGATAGCGGGAGTGAGCAGTTCTTC
NA,TRBJ2-2,NA,TRBV6-5,CATQGGTGELFF,TGTGCCACCCAGGGAGGTACCGGGGAGCTGTTTTTT
NA,TRBJ1-1,TRBD1,TRBV30,CAWSGWGDSTTEAFF,TGTGCCTGGAGTGGTTGGGGGGACAGTACCACTGAAGCTTTCTTT
NA,TRBJ2-5,NA,TRBV29-1,CSVEDLYGFREGTQYF,TGCAGCGTTGAAGATCTGTATGGATTTCGAGAGGGGACCCAGTACTTC
NA,TRBJ2-1,TRBD2,TRBV6-1,CASSPRLAGGDEQFF,TGTGCCAGCAGTCCTCGACTAGCGGGAGGCGATGAGCAGTTCTTC
NA,TRBJ1-6,NA,TRBV19,CASSIDGGSRRSPLHF,TGTGCCAGTAGTATAGACGGGGGTTCACGTCGTTCACCCCTCCACTTT
NA,TRBJ1-4,NA,TRBV28,CASMAGTEKLFF,TGTGCCAGCATGGCTGGTACCGAAAAACTGTTTTTT
NA,TRBJ2-1,TRBD2,TRBV11-2,CASSLEGAGGPNNEQFF,TGTGCCAGCAGCTTAGAGGGAGCGGGAGGGCCTAACAATGAGCAGTTCTTC
NA,TRBJ1-5,NA,TRBV19,CASSITGRTDQPQHF,TGTGCCAGTAGTATAACAGGGCGGACGGATCAGCCCCAGCATTTT
NA,TRBJ2-1,NA,TRBV6-6,CASSYVEWELLSGQFF,TGTGCCAGCAGTTACGTGGAGTGGGAGCTCCTCAGCGGGCAGTTCTTC
once,TRBJ2-7,TRBD1,TRBV4-3,CASSQETGVNQYF,TGCGCCAGCAGCCAAGAAACAGGGGTCAACCAGTACTTC
NA,TRBJ1-6,TRBD1,TRBV15,CATSRVPGQGKSPLHF,TGTGCCACCAGCAGAGTCCCAGGACAGGGAAAATCACCCCTCCACTTT
NA,TRBJ2-7,TRBD2,TRBV5-1,CASSSGTSGTSYEQYF,TGCGCCAGCAGCTCTGGGACTAGCGGGACCTCCTACGAGCAGTACTTC
NA,TRBJ1-5,NA,TRBV10-3,CAISGRDTDQPQHF,TGTGCCATCAGTGGCCGGGACACGGATCAGCCCCAGCATTTT
NA,TRBJ2-1,TRBD2,TRBV13,CASTRGGNNEQFF,TGTGCCAGCACCCGGGGGGGAAACAATGAGCAGTTCTTC
NA,TRBJ2-7,TRBD1,TRBV5-6,CASSLVGGSLYEQYF,TGTGCCAGCAGCTTGGTAGGGGGCAGCCTTTACGAGCAGTACTTC
NA,TRBJ2-4,NA,TRBV5-6,CASSFGGRNIQYF,TGTGCCAGCAGCTTCGGAGGTCGAAACATTCAGTACTTC
NA,TRBJ2-1,TRBD2,TRBV27,CASSPRGGSFYNEQFF,TGTGCCAGCAGTCCCCGGGGCGGGAGTTTTTACAATGAGCAGTTCTTC
NA,TRBJ2-2,NA,TRBV15,CATSRGGLNTGELFF,TGTGCCACCAGCAGAGGGGGCCTGAACACCGGGGAGCTGTTTTTT
NA,TRBJ1-6,NA,TRBV6-5,CASGTSRNSPLHF,TGTGCCAGCGGGACAAGCCGGAATTCACCCCTCCACTTT
NA,TRBJ2-1,TRBD2,TRBV5-1,CASSLVSGGNEQFF,TGCGCCAGCAGCTTGGTTTCGGGGGGGAATGAGCAGTTCTTC
NA,TRBJ2-5,NA,TRBV7-9,CASRSEGVRETQYF,TGTGCCAGCAGATCTGAGGGGGTTAGAGAGACCCAGTACTTC
NA,TRBJ2-1,TRBD2,TRBV19,CASSTGLGDYNEQFF,TGTGCCAGTAGTACGGGACTAGGGGACTACAATGAGCAGTTCTTC
once,TRBJ2-7,NA,TRBV19,CASSMGRGAYEQYF,TGTGCCAGTAGTATGGGGCGGGGAGCCTACGAGCAGTACTTC
NA,TRBJ2-3,NA,TRBV9,CASSVVERTDTQYF,TGTGCCAGCAGCGTAGTGGAGCGGACAGATACGCAGTATTTT
NA,TRBJ1-2,TRBD1,TRBV3-1/TRBV3-2,CASSRQGAGYGYTF,TGTGCCAGCAGCCGACAGGGGGCTGGCTATGGCTACACCTTC
NA,TRBJ2-2,TRBD1,TRBV19,CASSRQGMGTGELFF,TGTGCCAGTAGCCGACAGGGGATGGGCACCGGGGAGCTGTTTTTT
NA,TRBJ2-7,TRBD1,TRBV9,CASSVGQGGYEQYF,TGTGCCAGCAGCGTGGGACAGGGTGGCTACGAGCAGTACTTC
NA,TRBJ1-2,TRBD1,TRBV9,CASSVGQGQGAGYTF,TGTGCCAGCAGCGTAGGGCAGGGACAGGGGGCTGGCTACACCTTC
NA,TRBJ2-7,TRBD2,TRBV28,CASSGGSGRGSYEQYF,TGTGCCAGCAGTGGGGGAAGCGGGAGAGGGTCCTACGAGCAGTACTTC
few,TRBJ2-3,TRBD2,TRBV11-2,CASTQTSGSPTDTQYF,TGTGCCAGCACCCAGACCAGCGGGAGCCCCACAGATACGCAGTATTTT